This T cell receptor (beta chain) was found in a study of blood T cell repertoires in COVID-19. Study as a whole: Collection of acute and convalescent COVID-19 samples took place in the United States, Italy and Spain. T cells, B-cell-depleted T cells, or PBMCs supplied cDNA or gDNA.

Trimming removed 8 bases from V and 3 bases from J, with 28 bases in between. Germline CDR1 reads ENHRY; CDR2 reads SYGVKD. The CDR3 runs to 18 residues. Authors' methods: Using reference gene primer amplification, nucleated cell counts were estimated. Data came from immunoSEQ multiplex PCR; TCRdb stores just in-frame clones and leaves some out. V, J and clone size are taken as reported in that table, and D and trimming were inferred from the DNA itself. The repertoire holds about 270,000 clones, just under 90% seen once, with 4.1% in the top ten. The rearrangement links TRBV10-3 to TRBJ1-1, with unresolved D. The receptor was isolated from a woman aged 25-40 years with acute COVID-19. The sample was PBMCs or T cells enriched from blood (not recorded which). In nucleotides, the CDR3 is TGTGCCATCGGGGATGGAGGAGGGCGTGAGTCGACATACACTGAAGCTTTCTTT. Translated, it gives CAIGDGGGRESTYTEAFF.